The 6 T cell receptor beta chains presented below share a single source sample, sequenced in a study of cytomegalovirus exposure and HLA in healthy donors. PCR was performed using 60 Vbeta and 13 Jbeta primers. Produced via immunoSEQ multiplex PCR; TCRdb's table is partial and in-frame only. The repertoire holds some 70,000 clones, with approximately 80% as singletons. Sequenced input: PBMCs. The receptors originated from a human donor in good health.

The chain carries TRBV5-1 and TRBJ1-2, with D possibly being TRBD1 (5 bases). The CDR3 spans 14 residues. V lost 2 bases and J 4 bases, leaving 12 bases between the germline ends. Germline CDR1 reads SGHRS; CDR2 reads YFSETQ. The CDR3 DNA is TGCGCCAGCAGCTTTAAGGGGCCCGCCTATGGCTACACCTTC. Translated, it gives CASSFKGPAYGYTF.

The rearrangement links TRBV28 to TRBJ2-7; 8 bases line up with TRBD1. Germline-derived CDR1 and CDR2 are MDHEN and SYDVKM. Unmatched junction bases numbered 3, after V lost 4 bases and J lost 4 bases. This CDR3 comprises 13 residues. The CDR3 DNA follows: TGTGCCAGCAGTTCAGGGGGCGGGTACGAGCAGTACTTC. It translates to CASSSGGGYEQYF.

This chain uses TRBV9 with TRBJ1-6, with a tentative D call TRBD1 (6 bases). The CDR3 has 14 residues. Germline V gene data show CDR1 as SGDLS and CDR2 as YYNGEE. V was clipped by 2 bases and J by 8 bases, with 11 bases between them. CDR3 residues: CASSVSRGDSPLHF. Written as DNA, the CDR3 is TGTGCCAGCAGCGTTAGCAGGGGAGATTCACCCCTCCACTTT.

V is TRBV28 and J is TRBJ1-3; D is possibly TRBD1 (5 bases). The CDR3 totals 14 residues. Looked up from germline, CDR1 is MDHEN and CDR2 is SYDVKM. V lost 7 bases to trimming and J lost 2 bases, with 12 bases between them. This CDR3 reads CASTLGGPGNTIYF. CDR3 nucleotides: TGTGCCAGCACCCTGGGGGGACCTGGAAACACCATATATTTT.

The rearrangement links TRBV2 to TRBJ1-1; possibly TRBD1 for D (6 bases). Trimming left V 5 bases short and J 4 bases short, with 11 bases between. The CDR3 has 13 residues. Germline V gene data show CDR1 as SNHLY and CDR2 as FYNNEI. CDR3 DNA: TGTGCCAGCAGTTCAGGGGTACCCACTGAAGCTTTCTTT. Translated, it gives CASSSGVPTEAFF.

This chain uses TRBV19 with TRBJ1-5; D remains ambiguous. Trimming cost V 4 bases and J 5 bases, with 9 bases left between them. CDR1 LNHDA and CDR2 SQIVND come from the germline V gene (reference sequence). The CDR3 extends over 13 amino acids. CDR3 DNA: TGTGCCAGTAGTACCGTCACAGATCAGCCCCAGCATTTT. It is translated as CASSTVTDQPQHF.